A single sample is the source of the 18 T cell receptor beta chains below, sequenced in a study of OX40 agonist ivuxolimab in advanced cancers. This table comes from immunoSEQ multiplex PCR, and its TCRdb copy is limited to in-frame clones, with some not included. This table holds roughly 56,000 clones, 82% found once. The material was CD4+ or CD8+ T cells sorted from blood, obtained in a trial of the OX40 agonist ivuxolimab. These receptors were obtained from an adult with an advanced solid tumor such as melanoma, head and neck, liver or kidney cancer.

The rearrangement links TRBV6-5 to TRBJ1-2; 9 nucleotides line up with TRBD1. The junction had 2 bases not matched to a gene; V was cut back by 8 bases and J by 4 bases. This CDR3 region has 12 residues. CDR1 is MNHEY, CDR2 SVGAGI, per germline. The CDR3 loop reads CASAGQGYGYTF. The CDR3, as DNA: TGTGCCAGCGCGGGACAGGGCTATGGCTACACCTTC.

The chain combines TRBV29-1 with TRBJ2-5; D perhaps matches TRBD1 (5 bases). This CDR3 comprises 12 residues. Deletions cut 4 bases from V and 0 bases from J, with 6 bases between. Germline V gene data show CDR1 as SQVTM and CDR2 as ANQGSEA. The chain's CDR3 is CSVADNQETQYF. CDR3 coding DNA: TGCAGCGTTGCGGACAACCAAGAGACCCAGTACTTC.

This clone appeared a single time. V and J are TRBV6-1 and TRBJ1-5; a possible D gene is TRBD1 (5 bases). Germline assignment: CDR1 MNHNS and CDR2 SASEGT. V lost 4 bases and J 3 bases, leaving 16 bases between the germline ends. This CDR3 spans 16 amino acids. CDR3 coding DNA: TGTGCCAGCAGTGCTAGGATGGGGGTACTCAATCAGCCCCAGCATTTT. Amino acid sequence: CASSARMGVLNQPQHF.

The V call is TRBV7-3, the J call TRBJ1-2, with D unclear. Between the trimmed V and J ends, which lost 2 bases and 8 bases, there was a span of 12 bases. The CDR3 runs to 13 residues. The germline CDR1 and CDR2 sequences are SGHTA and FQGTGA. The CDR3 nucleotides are TGTGCCAGCAGCTTAGGCCCCGGATGGGGCTACACCTTC. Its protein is CASSLGPGWGYTF.

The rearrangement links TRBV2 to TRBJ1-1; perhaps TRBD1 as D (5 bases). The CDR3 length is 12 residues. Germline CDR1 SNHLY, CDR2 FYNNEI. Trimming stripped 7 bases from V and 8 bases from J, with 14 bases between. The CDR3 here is CASTSWGTEAFF. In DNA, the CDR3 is TGTGCCAGCACCTCCTGGGGCACGGAAGCTTTCTTT.

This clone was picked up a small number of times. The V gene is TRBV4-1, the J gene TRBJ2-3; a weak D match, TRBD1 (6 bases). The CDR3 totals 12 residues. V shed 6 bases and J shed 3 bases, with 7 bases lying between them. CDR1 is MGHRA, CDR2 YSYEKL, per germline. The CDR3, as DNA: TGCGCCAGCAGTGGACAGACAGATACGCAGTATTTT. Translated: CASSGQTDTQYF.

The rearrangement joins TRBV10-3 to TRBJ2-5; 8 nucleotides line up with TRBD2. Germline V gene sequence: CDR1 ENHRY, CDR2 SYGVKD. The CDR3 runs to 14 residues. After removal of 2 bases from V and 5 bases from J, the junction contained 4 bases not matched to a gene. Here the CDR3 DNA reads TGTGCCATCAGTGAGCGGGGGGGCGCGGAGACCCAGTACTTC. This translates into CAISERGGAETQYF.

This chain's CDR3 is CASSLAQGGAPQRNEQYF. The DNA of the CDR3 is TGTGCCAGCAGCTTAGCCCAGGGAGGTGCACCTCAGCGGAACGAGCAGTACTTC. The chain is built from TRBV11-3 and TRBJ2-7; D is perhaps TRBD2 (6 bases). Germline V gene sequence: CDR1 SGHNT, CDR2 YENEEA. V lost 1 base and J lost 5, with 24 bases in between. The CDR3 spans 18 residues.

CDR3 in amino acids: CASSMARSSYEQYF. In nucleotides, the CDR3 is TGTGCCAGTAGTATGGCCAGGAGCTCCTACGAGCAGTACTTC. The chain joins TRBV19 to TRBJ2-7; unclear D gene. In germline, CDR1 is LNHDA, CDR2 SQIVND (reference sequence). Trimming cost V 3 bases and J 0 bases, with 9 bases left between them. This CDR3 contains 14 residues.

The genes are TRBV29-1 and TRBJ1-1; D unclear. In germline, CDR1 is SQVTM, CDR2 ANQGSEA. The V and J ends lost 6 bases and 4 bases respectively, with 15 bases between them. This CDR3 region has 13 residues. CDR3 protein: CSVGPSETTEAFF. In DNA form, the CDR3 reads TGCAGCGTCGGACCTTCTGAGACCACTGAAGCTTTCTTT.

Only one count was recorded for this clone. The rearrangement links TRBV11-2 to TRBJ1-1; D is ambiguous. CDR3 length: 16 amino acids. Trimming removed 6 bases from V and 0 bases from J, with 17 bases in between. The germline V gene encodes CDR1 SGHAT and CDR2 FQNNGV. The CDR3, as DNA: TGTGCCAGCAGAATAGGATCTGTGAACCTGAACACTGAAGCTTTCTTT. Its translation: CASRIGSVNLNTEAFF.

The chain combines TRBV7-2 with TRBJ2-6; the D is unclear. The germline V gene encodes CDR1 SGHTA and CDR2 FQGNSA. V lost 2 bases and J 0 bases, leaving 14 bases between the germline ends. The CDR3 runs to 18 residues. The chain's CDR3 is CASSLRRYPYSGANVLTF. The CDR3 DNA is TGTGCCAGCAGCTTACGACGTTACCCTTACTCTGGGGCCAACGTCCTGACTTTC.

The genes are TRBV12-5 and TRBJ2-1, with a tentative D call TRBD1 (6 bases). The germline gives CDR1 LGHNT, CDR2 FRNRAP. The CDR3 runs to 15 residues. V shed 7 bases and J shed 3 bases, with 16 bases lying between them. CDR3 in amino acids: CASAPGQQNYNEQFF. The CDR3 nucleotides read TGTGCTAGTGCCCCTGGACAGCAAAACTACAATGAGCAGTTCTTC.

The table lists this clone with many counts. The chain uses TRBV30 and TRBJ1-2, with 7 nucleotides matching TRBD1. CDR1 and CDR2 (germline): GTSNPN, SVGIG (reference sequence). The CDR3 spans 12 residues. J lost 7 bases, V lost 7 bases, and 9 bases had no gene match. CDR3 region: CAFSGGRGGYTF. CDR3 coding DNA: TGTGCCTTTTCAGGGGGAAGAGGTGGCTACACCTTC.

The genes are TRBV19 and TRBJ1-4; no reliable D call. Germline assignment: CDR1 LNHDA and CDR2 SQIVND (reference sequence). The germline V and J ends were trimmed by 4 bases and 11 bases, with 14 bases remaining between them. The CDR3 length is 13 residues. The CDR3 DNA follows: TGTGCCAGTAGTAACCGTGGTCTGGATAAACTGTTTTTT. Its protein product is CASSNRGLDKLFF.

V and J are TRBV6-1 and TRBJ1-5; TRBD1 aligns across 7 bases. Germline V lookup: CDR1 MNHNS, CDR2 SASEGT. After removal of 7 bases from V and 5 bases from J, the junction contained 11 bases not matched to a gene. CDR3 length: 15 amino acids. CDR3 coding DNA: TGTGCCAGCAACTTAGACAGGGCCCGGGATCAGCCCCAGCATTTT. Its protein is CASNLDRARDQPQHF.

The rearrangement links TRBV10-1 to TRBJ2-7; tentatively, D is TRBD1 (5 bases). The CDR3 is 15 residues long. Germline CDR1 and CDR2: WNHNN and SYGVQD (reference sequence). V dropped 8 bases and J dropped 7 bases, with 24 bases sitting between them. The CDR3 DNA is TGCGCCAGCGCTTTAAACAGGTTGGATTCCAGGGAGCAGTACTTC. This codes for CASALNRLDSREQYF.

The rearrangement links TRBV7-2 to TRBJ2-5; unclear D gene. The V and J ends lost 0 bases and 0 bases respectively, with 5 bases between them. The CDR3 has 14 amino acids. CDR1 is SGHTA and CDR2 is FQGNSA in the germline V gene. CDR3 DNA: TGTGCCAGCAGCTTAGCAAAGTACCAAGAGACCCAGTACTTC. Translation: CASSLAKYQETQYF.